The next 17 T cell receptor beta chains were all read from a single sample in a study of cytomegalovirus exposure and HLA in healthy donors. 13 Jbeta primers and 60 Vbeta primers were used for the PCR. TCRdb's copy holds only in-frame clones and misses some; the assay was immunoSEQ multiplex PCR. The sample consists of more than 95,000 clones, approximately 72% of them appearing once. Sequenced material: PBMCs. These TCRs come from a female donor in good health and CMV-seropositive.

This clone appeared a few times. CDR3 in DNA: TGTGCCAGCCGTGGGGTCGGGGGGCCCCAGCATTTT. Residues: CASRGVGGPQHF. This rearrangement joins TRBV6-5 to TRBJ1-5; perhaps TRBD1 as D (5 bases). Between the trimmed V and J ends, which lost 8 bases and 9 bases, there was a span of 14 bases. The CDR3 runs to 12 residues. Germline values: CDR1 MNHEY, CDR2 SVGAGI.

The table lists this clone with a few counts. The V gene is TRBV5-5, the J gene TRBJ2-1, with TRBD2 as a possible D gene (5 bases). This CDR3 is built from 12 residues. CDR1 is SGHKS, CDR2 YYEKEE, per germline (reference sequence). V was pared by 4 bases and J by 15 bases, with 17 bases between. CDR3 sequence reads: CASSLDGGIRFF. CDR3 bases: TGTGCCAGCAGCCTGGACGGAGGAATACGGTTCTTC.

The V and J genes are TRBV5-4 and TRBJ2-7; TRBD2 matches at 7 bases. This CDR3 spans 18 amino acids. The germline gives CDR1 SGHNT, CDR2 YYREEE (reference sequence). V gave up 3 bases and J gave up 0 bases; unmatched junction bases: 15. CDR3 in DNA: TGTGCCAGCAGCTGGGGGGGGACGGAAAGAAGCCGCTCCTACGAGCAGTACTTC. Protein: CASSWGGTERSRSYEQYF.

V gene TRBV4-1 combines with J gene TRBJ2-3; 12 positions match TRBD2. The V gene's germline CDR1 is MGHRA and CDR2 YSYEKL. This CDR3 has 18 amino acids. Trimming at V came to 0 bases and at J to 3 bases, leaving 7 bases not matched to a gene. DNA of the CDR3: TGCGCCAGCAGCCAAGATGGCCTAGCGGGAGGGCCGACAGATACGCAGTATTTT. Translation: CASSQDGLAGGPTDTQYF.

The chain uses TRBV10-3 and TRBJ2-5, with 8 bases lining up with TRBD1. CDR3 length equals 15 residues. CDR1 and CDR2 from the germline V gene are ENHRY and SYGVKD. With V trimmed by 5 bases and J by 1 base, 6 bases remained unmatched. The CDR3 loop is CAISFGQGIQETQYF. In DNA form, the CDR3 reads TGTGCCATCAGTTTCGGACAGGGAATCCAAGAGACCCAGTACTTC.

The CDR3 coding sequence is TGTGCCAGCAGCTTAGTAGGGGGGGGGAATTCACCCCTCCACTTT. This sequence encodes CASSLVGGGNSPLHF. V usage is TRBV7-2 and J usage is TRBJ1-6, with a tentative D call TRBD1 (6 bases). The CDR3 is 15 residues long. Trimming removed 1 base from V and 7 bases from J, with 11 bases in between. The germline V gene encodes CDR1 SGHTA and CDR2 FQGNSA.

As DNA, the CDR3 is TGCGCCAGCAGCCAAGAGGAGGCGGGCTCCTACGAGCAGTACTTC. This sequence encodes CASSQEEAGSYEQYF. This rearrangement joins TRBV4-1 to TRBJ2-7, with D perhaps matching TRBD2 (5 bases). Trimming removed 0 bases at V and 0 bases at J, with 9 bases between. CDR1 is MGHRA and CDR2 is YSYEKL in the germline V gene. The CDR3 covers 15 residues.

The chain combines TRBV7-6 with TRBJ2-7, with D perhaps matching TRBD2 (6 bases). This CDR3 comprises 14 residues. Trimming took 3 bases from V and 6 from J, leaving 15 bases between them. Germline loops: CDR1 SGHVS, CDR2 FNYEAQ. This CDR3 is CASSFPGVGREQYF. The DNA for the CDR3 is TGTGCCAGCAGCTTTCCGGGAGTCGGACGCGAGCAGTACTTC.

This clone has just one count. The chain's CDR3 is CASSLAARGLQVYQETQYF. Here the CDR3 DNA reads TGTGCCAGCAGCTTAGCCGCGCGGGGGCTACAGGTTTACCAAGAGACCCAGTACTTC. The chain combines TRBV7-2 with TRBJ2-5; tentatively, D is TRBD2 (7 bases). The CDR3 runs 19 residues. The germline CDR1 and CDR2 sequences are SGHTA and FQGNSA. V was cut by 0 bases and J by 0 bases, with 20 bases left in between.

This clone was picked up a small number of times. The rearrangement links TRBV28 to TRBJ2-7; no definite D call. Germline CDR1 MDHEN, CDR2 SYDVKM. V was cut by 6 bases and J by 3 bases, with 18 bases left in between. CDR3 length: 15 residues. The CDR3 DNA follows: TGTGCCAGCAGGGTCAAACACCACCCCCTCTACGAGCAGTACTTC. Amino acid sequence: CASRVKHHPLYEQYF.

The chain has TRBV28 and TRBJ2-2; D unresolved. V dropped 2 bases and J dropped 4 bases, with 8 bases sitting between them. This CDR3 comprises 14 residues. Germline V CDR1 and CDR2: MDHEN, SYDVKM. The DNA of the CDR3 is TGTGCCAGCAGTTTAATTGAGGTCACCGGGGAGCTGTTTTTT. Its protein is CASSLIEVTGELFF. Full variable domain (rest looked up from reference TRBV28 and TRBJ2-2): DVKVTQSSRYLVKRTGEKVFLECVQDMDHENMFWYRQDPGLGLRLIYFSYDVKMKEKGDIPEGYSVSREKKERFSLILESASTNQTSMYLCASSLIEVTGELFFGEGSRLTVL.

The chain employs TRBV4-3 and TRBJ2-1, with 9 nucleotides matching TRBD2. The CDR3 spans 16 residues. The J segment lost 2 bases and the V segment lost 0 bases, leaving 2 bases of the junction unmatched. Per germline, CDR1 LGHNA and CDR2 YSLEER. In nucleotides, the CDR3 is TGCGCCAGCAGCCAAGATGCGGGGGGGGCCTACAATGAGCAGTTCTTC. Its translation: CASSQDAGGAYNEQFF.

This chain connects TRBV10-3 to TRBJ2-3; 7 bases map to TRBD2. The CDR3 totals 13 residues. Germline assignment: CDR1 ENHRY and CDR2 SYGVKD. V shed 5 bases and J 4 bases; nucleotides not matched to a gene: 3. As DNA, the CDR3 is TGTGCCATCAGTAGTGGGGGGGCAGATACGCAGTATTTT. As protein: CAISSGGADTQYF.

The chain links TRBV7-2 to TRBJ1-4; no clear D gene. CDR3 length: 17 amino acids. Germline V lookup: CDR1 SGHTA, CDR2 FQGNSA. V lost 2 bases and J lost 3, with 16 bases in between. CDR3 protein: CASSLLPGLVANEKLFF. The CDR3 nucleotides are TGTGCCAGCAGCTTACTTCCCGGTCTAGTGGCTAATGAAAAACTGTTTTTT.

DNA for the CDR3: TGTGCCAGTGGCCCATACGGGGAGCTGTTTTTT. Translating it yields CASGPYGELFF. This chain uses TRBV5-4 with TRBJ2-2; no clear D. V shed 8 bases and J shed 7 bases, with 9 bases lying between them. Germline V lookup: CDR1 SGHNT, CDR2 YYREEE (reference sequence). This CDR3 contains 11 residues.

The chain combines TRBV30 with TRBJ2-2; possibly TRBD1 for D (6 bases). CDR1 and CDR2 (germline): GTSNPN, SVGIG (reference sequence). CDR3 size: 18 residues. The germline V and J ends were trimmed by 1 base and 0 bases, with 18 bases remaining between them. The chain's CDR3 is CAWSGTRDTPSNTGELFF. DNA for the CDR3: TGTGCCTGGAGTGGGACACGGGACACACCTTCGAACACCGGGGAGCTGTTTTTT.

This clone has a single count. This chain joins TRBV6-5 and TRBJ2-5, with 13 positions matching TRBD2. Germline V CDR1 and CDR2: MNHEY, SVGAGI. The ends lost 2 bases at V and 5 bases at J; junction bases unmatched: 5. The CDR3 loop spans 16 amino acids. The CDR3 nucleotides read TGTGCCAGCAGTTACCGACTAGCGGGGGGTGGTGAGACCCAGTACTTC. Translating gives CASSYRLAGGGETQYF.